A selection of T cell receptor beta chains follows, all from one sample in a study of blood T cell repertoires in COVID-19. Assay used: immunoSEQ multiplex PCR; TCRdb lists only in-frame clones, some missing. Altogether some 100,000 clones are present, about 89% being singletons, with the ten largest covering about 1%. The sample consisted of peripheral blood. The receptor set was obtained from a man in his sixties with acute or convalescent COVID-19. The CDR3 runs from the conserved cysteine through the conserved F or W.

V gene: TRBV1
J gene: TRBJ2-1
CDR3 protein: CTSSQDGLAGVEGEQFF

V gene: TRBV4-2
J gene: TRBJ1-1
CDR3 protein: CASSSYFGRQGHTEAFF

V gene: TRBV5-1
J gene: TRBJ1-3
CDR3 protein: CASSEQQGPGNTIYF

V gene: TRBV24-1
J gene: TRBJ1-5
CDR3 protein: CATSDRGRGNQPQHF

V gene: TRBV19
J gene: TRBJ1-2
CDR3 protein: CASSIIGAGYTF

V gene: TRBV5-4
J gene: TRBJ2-3
CDR3 protein: CASSLEGGNTDTQYF

V gene: TRBV28
J gene: TRBJ2-7
CDR3 protein: CASSPNGGVPSYEQYF

V gene: TRBV21-1
J gene: TRBJ2-7
CDR3 protein: CASMPTGYEQYF

V gene: TRBV4-2
J gene: TRBJ2-3
CDR3 protein: CASSPTSGRATDTQYF

V gene: TRBV13
J gene: TRBJ1-2
CDR3 protein: CASSLSPQTGGYGYTF